This T cell receptor beta chain comes out of a study of blood T cell repertoires in COVID-19. Study-wide context: Acute and convalescent COVID-19 specimens originated in the United States, Italy and Spain. PBMCs, B-cell-depleted T cells, or T cells were the source of the cDNA or gDNA that made up the material.

Germline V gene data show CDR1 as LGHDT and CDR2 as YNNKEL (reference sequence). Trimming took 4 bases from V and 0 from J, leaving 10 bases between them. The CDR3 length is 14 residues. Seattle enrolled patients during active infection and tracked them longitudinally. Per the original methods: Amplification of reference gene primers was used by the study to estimate nucleated cell counts. Clones were read by immunoSEQ multiplex PCR, and TCRdb kept only the in-frame ones, dropping some. The DNA gave D and trimming, while V, J and clone size come from that table. This sample yields around 370,000 clones, of which 88% are seen a single time; just under 7.5% belongs to the top ten.

The sample taken for sequencing was peripheral blood. The sequence was collected from a woman in her 70s with COVID-19, enrolled during active disease. The chain uses TRBV3-1 (or the pseudogene TRBV3-2) and TRBJ2-7, with D possibly matching TRBD1 (6 bases). For the CDR3, the DNA is TGTGCCAGCAGCCCTAAAGGGGGCTCCTACGAGCAGTACTTC. It encodes CASSPKGGSYEQYF.